The rows below give T cell receptor beta chains drawn from one sample of a study of spatial heterogeneity in lung cancer. TCRdb reprocessed the 5' RACE reads via MiXCR and lists one record per CDR3 protein. This sample has around 20,000 distinct CDR3 sequences, with 4.5% to 7% found just once. The sequenced sample was lung tumor tissue, obtained at surgery. The receptors shown here come from a female donor with early-stage non-small cell lung cancer. The CDR3 runs from the conserved cysteine through the conserved F or W. The order of the fields is D gene, J gene, V gene, clone size, CDR3 protein, CDR3 DNA. The D gene is left open where the match is weak. The size of a clone is reported for some rows only, either as once, few or many, or as a class for expanded clones.

D gene: TRBD1; J gene: TRBJ2-1; V gene: TRBV7-2; clone size: many; CDR3 protein: CASSPGTGSAYEQFF; CDR3 DNA: TGTGCCAGCAGCCCTGGGACAGGGAGCGCCTATGAGCAGTTCTTC
D gene: -; J gene: TRBJ2-7; V gene: TRBV28; clone size: many; CDR3 protein: CASTGPPYEQYF; CDR3 DNA: TGTGCCAGCACGGGACCCCCCTACGAGCAGTACTTC
D gene: TRBD2; J gene: TRBJ2-5; V gene: TRBV20-1; clone size: -; CDR3 protein: CSAPGLGKGAQYF; CDR3 DNA: TGCAGTGCGCCGGGACTAGGGAAAGGGGCCCAGTACTTC
D gene: -; J gene: TRBJ1-1; V gene: TRBV18; clone size: many; CDR3 protein: CASSSDMNTEAFF; CDR3 DNA: TGTGCCAGCTCATCAGACATGAACACTGAAGCTTTCTTT
D gene: -; J gene: TRBJ1-1; V gene: TRBV29-1; clone size: many; CDR3 protein: CSVLTGLRTEAFF; CDR3 DNA: TGCAGCGTACTAACAGGGTTGAGAACTGAAGCTTTCTTT
D gene: TRBD2; J gene: TRBJ2-1; V gene: TRBV5-1; clone size: many; CDR3 protein: CASSLVSGSYNEQFF; CDR3 DNA: TGCGCCAGCAGCTTGGTTAGCGGGTCCTACAATGAGCAGTTCTTC
D gene: -; J gene: TRBJ2-2; V gene: TRBV14; clone size: many; CDR3 protein: CASSPLVPGAGELFF; CDR3 DNA: TGTGCCAGCAGCCCCCTAGTCCCGGGGGCGGGGGAGCTGTTTTTT
D gene: -; J gene: TRBJ1-1; V gene: TRBV9; clone size: few; CDR3 protein: CASSKGQPNTEAFF; CDR3 DNA: TGTGCCAGCAGCAAGGGACAACCGAACACTGAAGCTTTCTTT
D gene: TRBD2; J gene: TRBJ2-7; V gene: TRBV6-2/TRBV6-3; clone size: many; CDR3 protein: CASRMGLAPYEQYF; CDR3 DNA: TGTGCCAGCAGAATGGGACTAGCTCCCTACGAGCAGTACTTC
D gene: TRBD2; J gene: TRBJ2-7; V gene: TRBV5-5; clone size: many; CDR3 protein: CASSYLSTSGRPEQYF; CDR3 DNA: TGTGCCAGCAGCTACCTTAGCACTAGCGGGAGACCCGAGCAGTACTTC
D gene: -; J gene: TRBJ2-1; V gene: TRBV5-4; clone size: once; CDR3 protein: CASSFPGTSYNEQFF; CDR3 DNA: TGTGCCAGCAGCTTCCCCGGGACTTCCTACAATGAGCAGTTCTTC
D gene: -; J gene: TRBJ1-5; V gene: TRBV9; clone size: medium-sized; CDR3 protein: CASSADGDVNQPQHF; CDR3 DNA: TGTGCCAGCAGCGCAGACGGGGATGTAAATCAGCCCCAGCATTTT
D gene: -; J gene: TRBJ2-3; V gene: TRBV5-1; clone size: few; CDR3 protein: CASSIEFPTDTQYF; CDR3 DNA: TGCGCCAGCAGTATTGAGTTCCCCACAGATACGCAGTATTTT
D gene: TRBD1; J gene: TRBJ1-1; V gene: TRBV5-1; clone size: many; CDR3 protein: CASSRSPDRGNTEAFF; CDR3 DNA: TGCGCCAGCAGCCGATCCCCGGACAGGGGGAACACTGAAGCTTTCTTT
D gene: TRBD1; J gene: TRBJ2-2; V gene: TRBV5-5; clone size: few; CDR3 protein: CASSKGQGNTGELFF; CDR3 DNA: TGTGCCAGCAGCAAGGGACAGGGAAACACCGGGGAGCTGTTTTTT
D gene: -; J gene: TRBJ2-2; V gene: TRBV7-8; clone size: many; CDR3 protein: CASSLVQAGELFF; CDR3 DNA: TGTGCCAGCAGCTTAGTGCAGGCCGGGGAGCTGTTTTTT
D gene: -; J gene: TRBJ2-7; V gene: TRBV7-2; clone size: -; CDR3 protein: CASSSRRGLEQYF; CDR3 DNA: TGTGCCAGCAGCTCACGAAGGGGCCTCGAGCAGTACTTC
D gene: TRBD2; J gene: TRBJ2-3; V gene: TRBV19; clone size: -; CDR3 protein: CASSPSGSVDTQYF; CDR3 DNA: TGTGCCAGTAGCCCTAGCGGGAGTGTTGATACGCAGTATTTT
D gene: -; J gene: TRBJ2-1; V gene: TRBV6-4; clone size: medium-sized; CDR3 protein: CASRREPSGYNEQFF; CDR3 DNA: TGTGCCAGCCGGAGGGAGCCCAGTGGGTACAATGAGCAGTTCTTC
D gene: -; J gene: TRBJ2-7; V gene: TRBV27; clone size: many; CDR3 protein: CASSFRGLDEQYF; CDR3 DNA: TGTGCCAGCAGTTTCCGCGGGCTGGACGAGCAGTACTTC
D gene: TRBD1; J gene: TRBJ2-1; V gene: TRBV18; clone size: many; CDR3 protein: CASSWTGDNEQFF; CDR3 DNA: TGTGCCAGCTCATGGACAGGGGACAATGAGCAGTTCTTC
D gene: -; J gene: TRBJ2-5; V gene: TRBV12-3/TRBV12-4; clone size: many; CDR3 protein: CASSSSGEETQYF; CDR3 DNA: TGTGCCAGCAGTTCTAGTGGCGAAGAGACCCAGTACTTC
D gene: TRBD1; J gene: TRBJ1-5; V gene: TRBV6-2/TRBV6-3; clone size: many; CDR3 protein: CASRDRVGQPQHF; CDR3 DNA: TGTGCCAGCAGGGACAGGGTGGGTCAGCCCCAGCATTTT
D gene: -; J gene: TRBJ1-4; V gene: TRBV5-5; clone size: medium-sized; CDR3 protein: CASSFSPGEVKLFF; CDR3 DNA: TGTGCCAGCAGCTTTTCCCCAGGGGAGGTGAAACTGTTTTTT
D gene: -; J gene: TRBJ2-1; V gene: TRBV12-3/TRBV12-4; clone size: many; CDR3 protein: CASSRLAPSYNEQFF; CDR3 DNA: TGTGCCAGCAGCCGGCTAGCGCCATCCTACAATGAGCAGTTCTTC
D gene: -; J gene: TRBJ1-1; V gene: TRBV28; clone size: many; CDR3 protein: CASSSPSQASYEAFF; CDR3 DNA: TGTGCCAGCAGTTCTCCTAGTCAGGCCTCTTATGAAGCTTTCTTT
D gene: -; J gene: TRBJ1-2; V gene: TRBV20-1; clone size: many; CDR3 protein: CSARDLDGGYGYTF; CDR3 DNA: TGCAGTGCTAGAGACCTAGACGGAGGCTATGGCTACACCTTC
D gene: TRBD1; J gene: TRBJ2-1; V gene: TRBV24-1; clone size: many; CDR3 protein: CTTSDLGDRGRNEQFF; CDR3 DNA: TGTACCACCAGTGATTTAGGGGACAGGGGTCGCAATGAGCAGTTCTTC
D gene: -; J gene: TRBJ2-2; V gene: TRBV7-9; clone size: few; CDR3 protein: CASSPDRGAGELFF; CDR3 DNA: TGTGCCAGCAGCCCGGACAGAGGGGCCGGGGAGCTGTTTTTT
D gene: TRBD2; J gene: TRBJ2-3; V gene: TRBV5-6; clone size: many; CDR3 protein: CASSLVPRLAGSTDTQYF; CDR3 DNA: TGTGCCAGCAGCTTGGTTCCCCGACTAGCGGGAAGCACAGATACGCAGTATTTT
D gene: -; J gene: TRBJ2-2; V gene: TRBV7-8; clone size: many; CDR3 protein: CASRVVVDTGELFF; CDR3 DNA: TGTGCCAGCAGAGTCGTTGTGGACACCGGGGAGCTGTTTTTT
D gene: TRBD2; J gene: TRBJ2-2; V gene: TRBV4-1; clone size: many; CDR3 protein: CASSQEALASGRSTGELFF; CDR3 DNA: TGCGCCAGCAGCCAAGAAGCCCTAGCTAGCGGGAGGTCCACCGGGGAGCTGTTTTTT
D gene: TRBD1; J gene: TRBJ1-4; V gene: TRBV7-9; clone size: few; CDR3 protein: CASSLGPGQGDEKLFF; CDR3 DNA: TGTGCCAGCAGCTTAGGACCGGGACAGGGGGATGAAAAACTGTTTTTT
D gene: -; J gene: TRBJ1-1; V gene: TRBV3-1; clone size: -; CDR3 protein: CASSRIRGANTEAFF; CDR3 DNA: TGTGCCAGCAGCCGGATAAGGGGGGCCAATACTGAAGCTTTCTTT
D gene: -; J gene: TRBJ2-1; V gene: TRBV15; clone size: -; CDR3 protein: CATSICTQSSYNEQFF; CDR3 DNA: TGTGCCACCAGCATCTGCACCCAGAGCTCCTACAATGAGCAGTTCTTC
D gene: TRBD1; J gene: TRBJ2-2; V gene: TRBV12-5; clone size: many; CDR3 protein: CASGPRDRAVTGELFF; CDR3 DNA: TGTGCTAGTGGACCTAGGGACAGGGCAGTCACCGGGGAGCTGTTTTTT
D gene: TRBD1; J gene: TRBJ2-7; V gene: TRBV2; clone size: -; CDR3 protein: CASSADRGPVYEQYF; CDR3 DNA: TGTGCCAGCAGTGCGGACAGGGGACCCGTGTACGAGCAGTACTTC
D gene: -; J gene: TRBJ2-1; V gene: TRBV29-1; clone size: many; CDR3 protein: CSVEGIDYNEQFF; CDR3 DNA: TGCAGCGTTGAAGGTATTGATTACAATGAGCAGTTCTTC
D gene: TRBD2; J gene: TRBJ2-1; V gene: TRBV9; clone size: many; CDR3 protein: CASSVRREGYNEQFF; CDR3 DNA: TGTGCCAGCAGCGTACGGCGGGAGGGCTACAATGAGCAGTTCTTC
D gene: TRBD2; J gene: TRBJ2-3; V gene: TRBV20-1; clone size: few; CDR3 protein: CSAFRTSGIGDTQYF; CDR3 DNA: TGCAGTGCTTTCCGGACTAGCGGGATTGGAGATACGCAGTATTTT
D gene: TRBD2; J gene: TRBJ2-3; V gene: TRBV7-2; clone size: many; CDR3 protein: CASSLRAGITDTQYF; CDR3 DNA: TGTGCCAGCAGCCTACGAGCGGGGATCACAGATACGCAGTATTTT
D gene: TRBD2; J gene: TRBJ2-1; V gene: TRBV12-3/TRBV12-4; clone size: many; CDR3 protein: CASSFGTSIYNEQFF; CDR3 DNA: TGTGCCAGCAGTTTTGGGACTAGCATTTACAATGAGCAGTTCTTC
D gene: -; J gene: TRBJ2-1; V gene: TRBV20-1; clone size: few; CDR3 protein: CSAGPGASAVYNEQFF; CDR3 DNA: TGCAGTGCTGGCCCCGGGGCGAGTGCGGTCTACAATGAGCAGTTCTTC
D gene: TRBD1; J gene: TRBJ2-7; V gene: TRBV27; clone size: many; CDR3 protein: CASSLSPGQGAQFEQYF; CDR3 DNA: TGTGCCAGCAGTTTATCTCCGGGACAGGGGGCCCAGTTCGAGCAGTACTTC
D gene: -; J gene: TRBJ2-1; V gene: TRBV11-2; clone size: many; CDR3 protein: CASSLDSGRNFNEQFF; CDR3 DNA: TGTGCCAGCAGCTTAGATTCCGGACGGAACTTTAATGAGCAGTTCTTC